This entry is about one T cell receptor (beta chain). Antigen: not known. This record belongs to a study of memory CD4+ T cells and cytomegalovirus serostatus. Study results and limitations: About 40% of the roughly 150 known CMV-associated TCRbeta sequences appeared in CD4+ memory. CMV serostatus prediction reached median AUC 0.95, or 0.91 with US-trained model.

Single viable CD3+CD4+CD8-CD45RO+ cells were sorted as the memory CD4+ T cells. Libraries were prepared by immunoSEQ multiplex PCR; TCRdb keeps only in-frame clonotypes and omits some of them. The sample shows about 59,000 clones, 80% to 90% of them seen only once. Germline loops: CDR1 MGHDK, CDR2 SYGVNS. V lost 8 bases, J lost 9 bases, and 17 bases lay in between. This CDR3 has 13 amino acids. The clonotype originates from an adult in good health and CMV-seronegative. The V and J genes are TRBV25-1 and TRBJ2-1, with unresolved D. Sequencing used memory CD4+ T cells from blood. CDR3 amino acids: CASQVSAVSEQFF. In DNA, the CDR3 is TGTGCCAGCCAGGTCTCTGCGGTGAGTGAGCAGTTCTTC.